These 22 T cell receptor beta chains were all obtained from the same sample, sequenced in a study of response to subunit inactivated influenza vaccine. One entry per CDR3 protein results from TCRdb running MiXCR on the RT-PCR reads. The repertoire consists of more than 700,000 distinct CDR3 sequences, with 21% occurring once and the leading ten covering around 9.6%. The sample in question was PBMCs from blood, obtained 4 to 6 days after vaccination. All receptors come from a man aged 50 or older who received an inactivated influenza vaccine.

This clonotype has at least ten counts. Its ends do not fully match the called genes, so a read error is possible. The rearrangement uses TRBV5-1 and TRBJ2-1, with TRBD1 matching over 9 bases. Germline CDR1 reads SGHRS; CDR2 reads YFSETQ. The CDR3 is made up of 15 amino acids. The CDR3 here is CASSSPGQGYNEQFF. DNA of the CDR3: TGTGCCAGCAGTTCCCCGGGACAGGGTTACAATGAGCAGTTCTTC.

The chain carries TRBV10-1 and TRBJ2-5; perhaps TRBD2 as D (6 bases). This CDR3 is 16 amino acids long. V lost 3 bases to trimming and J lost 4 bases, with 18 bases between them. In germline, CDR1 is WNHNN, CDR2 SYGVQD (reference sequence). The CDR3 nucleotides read TGCGCCAGCAGTGATCCCCAGGATAGCGGAACAGAGACCCAGTACTTC. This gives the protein CASSDPQDSGTETQYF.

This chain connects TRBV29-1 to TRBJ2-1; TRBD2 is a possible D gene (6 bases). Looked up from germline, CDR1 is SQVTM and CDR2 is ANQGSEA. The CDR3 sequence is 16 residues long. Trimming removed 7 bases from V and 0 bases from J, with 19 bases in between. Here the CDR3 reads CSAVLLGGSSYNEQFF. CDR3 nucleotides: TGCAGCGCGGTGCTTCTGGGGGGTAGCTCCTACAATGAGCAGTTCTTC.

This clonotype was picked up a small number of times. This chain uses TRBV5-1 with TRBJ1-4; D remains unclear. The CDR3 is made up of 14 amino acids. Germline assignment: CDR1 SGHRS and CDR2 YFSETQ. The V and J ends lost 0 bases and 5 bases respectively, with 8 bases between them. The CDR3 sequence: CASSLDGINEKLFF. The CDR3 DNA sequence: TGCGCCAGCAGCTTGGACGGGATCAATGAAAAACTGTTTTTT.

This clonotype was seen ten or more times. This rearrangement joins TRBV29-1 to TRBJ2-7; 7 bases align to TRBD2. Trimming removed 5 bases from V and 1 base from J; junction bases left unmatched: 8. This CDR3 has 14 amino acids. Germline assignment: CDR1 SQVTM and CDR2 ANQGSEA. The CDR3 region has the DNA TGCAGCGTTTTCGCGGGAGTGGGGTCCTACGAGCAGTACTTC. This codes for CSVFAGVGSYEQYF.

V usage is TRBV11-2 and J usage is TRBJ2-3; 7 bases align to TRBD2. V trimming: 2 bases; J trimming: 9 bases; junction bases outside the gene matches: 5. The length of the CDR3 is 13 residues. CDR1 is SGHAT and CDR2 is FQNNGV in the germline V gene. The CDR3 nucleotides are TGTGCCAGCAGCTTAATTCAGGGAGGGACGCAGTATTTT. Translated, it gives CASSLIQGGTQYF.

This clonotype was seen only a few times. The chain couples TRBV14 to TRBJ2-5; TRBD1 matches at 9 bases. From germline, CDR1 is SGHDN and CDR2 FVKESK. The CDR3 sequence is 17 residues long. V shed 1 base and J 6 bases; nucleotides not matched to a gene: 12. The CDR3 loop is CASSQARTGAATKTQYF. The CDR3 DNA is TGTGCCAGCAGCCAAGCGCGGACAGGGGCAGCTACGAAGACCCAGTACTTC.

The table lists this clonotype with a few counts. In nucleotides, the CDR3 is TGTGCCAGCAGCCGTCTGGGGGGGCAATCACCCCTCCACTTT. It translates to CASSRLGGQSPLHF. The gene calls are TRBV14 and TRBJ1-6; the D gene is possibly TRBD1 (6 bases). Looked up from germline, CDR1 is SGHDN and CDR2 is FVKESK. CDR3 length: 14 residues. V was trimmed by 4 bases and J by 10 bases, leaving 14 bases between them.

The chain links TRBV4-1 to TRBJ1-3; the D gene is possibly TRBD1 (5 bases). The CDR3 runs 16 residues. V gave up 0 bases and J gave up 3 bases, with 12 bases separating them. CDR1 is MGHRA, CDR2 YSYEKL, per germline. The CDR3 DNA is TGCGCCAGCAGCCAAGATGACGGGGGTTTTGGAAACACCATATATTTT. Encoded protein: CASSQDDGGFGNTIYF.

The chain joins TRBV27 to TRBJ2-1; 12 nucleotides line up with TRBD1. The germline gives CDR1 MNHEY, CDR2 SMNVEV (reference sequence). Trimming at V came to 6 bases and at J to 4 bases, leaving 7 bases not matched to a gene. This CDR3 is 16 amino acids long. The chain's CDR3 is CASRGRDRGLYNEQFF. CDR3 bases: TGTGCCAGCAGGGGGCGGGACAGGGGGCTGTACAATGAGCAGTTCTTC.

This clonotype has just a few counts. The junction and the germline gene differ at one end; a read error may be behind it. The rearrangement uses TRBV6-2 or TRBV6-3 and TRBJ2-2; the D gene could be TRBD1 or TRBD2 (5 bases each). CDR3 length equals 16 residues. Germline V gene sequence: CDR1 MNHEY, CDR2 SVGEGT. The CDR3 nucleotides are TGTGCCAGCAGACCAATCTCTGGGACGAAGACCGGGGAGCTGTTTTTT. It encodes CASRPISGTKTGELFF.

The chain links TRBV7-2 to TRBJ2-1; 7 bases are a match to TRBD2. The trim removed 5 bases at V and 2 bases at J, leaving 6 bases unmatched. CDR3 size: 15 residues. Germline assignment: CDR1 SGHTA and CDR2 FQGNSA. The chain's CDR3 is CASSLTSPPYNEQFF. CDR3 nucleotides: TGTGCCAGCAGCCTGACTAGCCCGCCCTACAATGAGCAGTTCTTC.

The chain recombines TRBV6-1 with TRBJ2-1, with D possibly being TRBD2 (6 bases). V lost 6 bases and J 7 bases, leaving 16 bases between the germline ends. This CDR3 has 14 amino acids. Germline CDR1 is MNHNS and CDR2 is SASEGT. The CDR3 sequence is CASRVPGVENEQFF. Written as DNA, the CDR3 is TGTGCCAGCAGGGTCCCGGGGGTCGAAAATGAGCAGTTCTTC.

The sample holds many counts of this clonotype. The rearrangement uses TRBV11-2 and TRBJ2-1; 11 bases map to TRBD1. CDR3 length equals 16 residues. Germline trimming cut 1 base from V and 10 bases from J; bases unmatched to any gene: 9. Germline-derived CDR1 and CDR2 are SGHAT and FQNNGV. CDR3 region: CASSLVFGQGAYEQFF. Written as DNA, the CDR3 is TGTGCCAGCAGCTTAGTTTTCGGACAGGGGGCTTACGAGCAGTTCTTC.

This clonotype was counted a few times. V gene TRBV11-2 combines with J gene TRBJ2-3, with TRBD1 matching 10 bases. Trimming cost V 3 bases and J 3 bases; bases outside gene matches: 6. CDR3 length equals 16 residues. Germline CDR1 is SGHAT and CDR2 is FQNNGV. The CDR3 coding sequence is TGTGCCAGCAGCTTTACGACAGGGGGCCAGACAGATACGCAGTATTTT. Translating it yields CASSFTTGGQTDTQYF. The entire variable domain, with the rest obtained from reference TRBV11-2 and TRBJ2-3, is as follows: EAGVAQSPRYKIIEKRQSVAFWCNPISGHATLYWYQQILGQGPKLLIQFQNNGVVDDSQLPKDRFSAERLKGVDSTLKIQPAKLEDSAVYLCASSFTTGGQTDTQYFGPGTRLTVL.

CDR3 in DNA: TGTGCCAACGCCCGGACAGGGGGCGAGTACGAGCAGTACTTC. Protein: CANARTGGEYEQYF. V gene TRBV10-3 combines with J gene TRBJ2-7; 11 bases map to TRBD1. The CDR3 sequence is 14 residues long. Germline V gene sequence: CDR1 ENHRY, CDR2 SYGVKD. J gave up 4 bases and V 10 bases, and 9 bases lay outside the gene matches.

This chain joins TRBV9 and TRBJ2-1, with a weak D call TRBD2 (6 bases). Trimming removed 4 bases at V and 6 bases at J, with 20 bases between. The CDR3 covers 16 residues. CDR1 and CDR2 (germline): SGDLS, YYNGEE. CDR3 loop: CASSRIATSSVNEQFF. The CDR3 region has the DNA TGTGCCAGCAGCCGAATCGCCACTAGCTCGGTCAATGAGCAGTTCTTC.

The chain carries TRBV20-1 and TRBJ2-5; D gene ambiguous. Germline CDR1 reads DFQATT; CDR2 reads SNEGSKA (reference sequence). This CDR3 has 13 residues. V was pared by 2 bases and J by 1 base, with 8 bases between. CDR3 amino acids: CSARSGVQETQYF. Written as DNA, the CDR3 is TGCAGTGCTAGATCCGGAGTCCAAGAGACCCAGTACTTC.

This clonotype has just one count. The DNA of the CDR3 is TGTGCCACCAGTAAGGGTAGCGGGGTATCCTACAATGAGCAGTTCTTC. Encoded protein: CATSKGSGVSYNEQFF. The chain carries TRBV24-1 and TRBJ2-1; 8 bases are shared with TRBD2. After removal of 6 bases from V and 1 base from J, the junction contained 7 bases not matched to a gene. Germline V lookup: CDR1 KGHDR, CDR2 SFDVKD. The CDR3 spans 16 residues.

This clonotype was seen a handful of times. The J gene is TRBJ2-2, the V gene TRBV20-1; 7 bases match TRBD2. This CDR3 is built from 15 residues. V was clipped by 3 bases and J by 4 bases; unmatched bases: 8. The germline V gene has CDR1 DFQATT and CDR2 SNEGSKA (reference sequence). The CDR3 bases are TGCAGTGCTAGTTCGGGGGGAGCGGGCACCGGGGAGCTGTTTTTT. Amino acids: CSASSGGAGTGELFF.

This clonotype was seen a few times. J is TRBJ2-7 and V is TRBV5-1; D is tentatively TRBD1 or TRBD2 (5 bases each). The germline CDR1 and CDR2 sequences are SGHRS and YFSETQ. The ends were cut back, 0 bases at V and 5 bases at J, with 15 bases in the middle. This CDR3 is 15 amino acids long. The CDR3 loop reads CASSLEGRAAHEQYF. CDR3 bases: TGCGCCAGCAGCTTGGAGGGACGAGCGGCACACGAGCAGTACTTC.

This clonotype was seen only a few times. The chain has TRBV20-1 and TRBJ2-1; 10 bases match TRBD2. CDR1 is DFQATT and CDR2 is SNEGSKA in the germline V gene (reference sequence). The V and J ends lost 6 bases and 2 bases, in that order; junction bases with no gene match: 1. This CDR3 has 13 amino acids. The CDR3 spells CSAGLAAYNEQFF. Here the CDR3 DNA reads TGCAGTGCAGGACTAGCGGCCTACAATGAGCAGTTCTTC.